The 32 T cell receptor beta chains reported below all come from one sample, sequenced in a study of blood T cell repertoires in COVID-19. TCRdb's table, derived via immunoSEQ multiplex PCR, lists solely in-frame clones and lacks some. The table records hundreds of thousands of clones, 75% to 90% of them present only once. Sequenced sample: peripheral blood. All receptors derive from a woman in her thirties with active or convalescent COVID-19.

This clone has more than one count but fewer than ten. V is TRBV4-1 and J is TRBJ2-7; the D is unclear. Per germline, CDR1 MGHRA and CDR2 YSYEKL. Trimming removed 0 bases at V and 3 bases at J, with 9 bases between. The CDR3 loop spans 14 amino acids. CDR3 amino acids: CASSQDIHSYEQYF. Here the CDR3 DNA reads TGCGCCAGCAGCCAAGACATTCACAGCTACGAGCAGTACTTC.

As DNA, the CDR3 is TGTGCCAGCAGTTCAGGGCTCCCTAATGAAAAACTGTTTTTT. Protein product: CASSSGLPNEKLFF. The gene calls are TRBV6-6 and TRBJ1-4, with D tentatively TRBD1 (5 bases). The CDR3 is made up of 14 amino acids. The germline V gene encodes CDR1 MNHNY and CDR2 SVGAGI (reference sequence). V was shortened by 4 bases and J by 3 bases, with 9 bases between the two germline ends.

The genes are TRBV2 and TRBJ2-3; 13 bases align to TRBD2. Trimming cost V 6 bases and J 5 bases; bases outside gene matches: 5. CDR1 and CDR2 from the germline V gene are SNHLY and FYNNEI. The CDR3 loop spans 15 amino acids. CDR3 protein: CASRAGLAGQDTQYF. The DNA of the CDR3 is TGTGCCAGCAGGGCGGGACTAGCGGGACAAGATACGCAGTATTTT.

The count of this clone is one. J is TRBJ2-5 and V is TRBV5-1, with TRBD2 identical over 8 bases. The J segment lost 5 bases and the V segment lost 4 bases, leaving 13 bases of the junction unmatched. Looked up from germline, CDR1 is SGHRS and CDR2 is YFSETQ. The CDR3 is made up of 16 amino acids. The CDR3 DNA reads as TGCGCCAGCAGCAGGGGGGCTAGCGGGCCGGGGGAGACCCAGTACTTC. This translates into CASSRGASGPGETQYF.

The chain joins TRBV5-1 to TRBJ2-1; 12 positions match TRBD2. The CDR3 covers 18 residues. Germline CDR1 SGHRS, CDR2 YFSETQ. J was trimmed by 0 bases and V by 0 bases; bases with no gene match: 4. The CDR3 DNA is TGCGCCAGCAGCTTGGCCGCGGGACTAGCGGGCTCCTACAATGAGCAGTTCTTC. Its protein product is CASSLAAGLAGSYNEQFF.

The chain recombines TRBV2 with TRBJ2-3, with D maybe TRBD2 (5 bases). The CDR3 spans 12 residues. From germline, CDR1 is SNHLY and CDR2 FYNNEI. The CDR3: CAYGVGTDTQYF. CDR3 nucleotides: TGTGCTTACGGGGTTGGCACAGATACGCAGTATTTT.

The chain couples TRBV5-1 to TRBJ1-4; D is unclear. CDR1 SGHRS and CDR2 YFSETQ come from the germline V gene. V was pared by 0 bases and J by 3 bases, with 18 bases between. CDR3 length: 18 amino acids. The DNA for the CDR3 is TGCGCCAGCAGCTTGGTTTCCAGTAACAACCGATCTAATGAAAAACTGTTTTTT. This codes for CASSLVSSNNRSNEKLFF.

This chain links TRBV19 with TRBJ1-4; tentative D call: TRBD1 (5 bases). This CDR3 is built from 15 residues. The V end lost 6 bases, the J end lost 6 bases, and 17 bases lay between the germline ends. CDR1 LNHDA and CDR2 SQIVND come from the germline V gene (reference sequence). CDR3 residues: CASRLGWGADEKLFF. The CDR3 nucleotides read TGTGCCAGTAGATTGGGTTGGGGCGCGGATGAAAAACTGTTTTTT.

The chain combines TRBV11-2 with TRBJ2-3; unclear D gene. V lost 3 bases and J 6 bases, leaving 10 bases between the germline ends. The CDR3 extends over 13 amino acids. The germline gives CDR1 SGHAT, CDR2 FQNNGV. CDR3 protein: CASSFGPPDTQYF. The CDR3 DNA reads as TGTGCCAGCAGCTTCGGTCCTCCGGATACGCAGTATTTT.

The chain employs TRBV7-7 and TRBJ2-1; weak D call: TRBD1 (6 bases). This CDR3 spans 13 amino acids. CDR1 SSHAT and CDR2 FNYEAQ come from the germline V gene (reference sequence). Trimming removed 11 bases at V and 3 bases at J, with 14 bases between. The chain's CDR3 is CAVSAGDYNEQFF. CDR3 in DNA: TGTGCCGTATCCGCAGGGGACTACAATGAGCAGTTCTTC.

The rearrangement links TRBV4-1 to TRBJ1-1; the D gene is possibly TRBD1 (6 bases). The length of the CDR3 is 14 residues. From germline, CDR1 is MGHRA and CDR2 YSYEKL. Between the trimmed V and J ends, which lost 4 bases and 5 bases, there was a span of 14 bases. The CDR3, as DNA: TGCGCCAGCAGCCCCATTTCAGGGGAAACTGAAGCTTTCTTT. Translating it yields CASSPISGETEAFF.

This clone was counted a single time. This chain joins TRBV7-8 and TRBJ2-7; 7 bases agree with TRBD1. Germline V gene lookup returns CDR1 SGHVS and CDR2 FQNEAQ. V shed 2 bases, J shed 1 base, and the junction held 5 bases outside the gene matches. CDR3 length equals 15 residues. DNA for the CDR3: TGTGCCAGCAGCTTACACAGGGGCCCTTCCTACGAGCAGTACTTC. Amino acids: CASSLHRGPSYEQYF. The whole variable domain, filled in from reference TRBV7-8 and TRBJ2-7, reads GAGVSQSPRYKVAKRGQDVALRCDPISGHVSLFWYQQALGQGPEFLTYFQNEAQLDKSGLPSDRFFAERPEGSVSTLKIQRTQQEDSAVYLCASSLHRGPSYEQYFGPGTRLTVT.

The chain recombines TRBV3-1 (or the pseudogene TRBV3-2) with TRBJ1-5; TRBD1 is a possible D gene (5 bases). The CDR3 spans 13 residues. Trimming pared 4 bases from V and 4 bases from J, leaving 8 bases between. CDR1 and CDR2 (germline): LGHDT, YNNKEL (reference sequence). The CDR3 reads CASSPDRNQPQHF. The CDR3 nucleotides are TGTGCCAGCAGCCCAGACAGAAATCAGCCCCAGCATTTT.

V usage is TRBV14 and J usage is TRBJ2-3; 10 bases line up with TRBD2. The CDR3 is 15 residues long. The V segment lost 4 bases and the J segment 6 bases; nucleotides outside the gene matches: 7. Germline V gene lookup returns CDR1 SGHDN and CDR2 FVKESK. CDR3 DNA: TGTGCCAGCAGCCTTACTAGCGGGATCGAGGATACGCAGTATTTT. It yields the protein CASSLTSGIEDTQYF.

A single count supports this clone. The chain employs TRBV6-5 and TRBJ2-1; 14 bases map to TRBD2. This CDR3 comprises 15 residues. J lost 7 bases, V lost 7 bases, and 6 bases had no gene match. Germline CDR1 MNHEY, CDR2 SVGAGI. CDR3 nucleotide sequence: TGTGCCAGCATCTCGGGGACTAGCGGGAGTAATGAGCAGTTCTTC. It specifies CASISGTSGSNEQFF.

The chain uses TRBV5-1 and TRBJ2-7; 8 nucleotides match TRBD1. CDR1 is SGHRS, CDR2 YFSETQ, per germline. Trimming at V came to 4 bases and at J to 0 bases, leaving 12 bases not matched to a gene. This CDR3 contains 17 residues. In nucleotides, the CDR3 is TGCGCCAGCAGCATCCTCCCGGGACAGGACTTCTCCTACGAGCAGTACTTC. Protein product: CASSILPGQDFSYEQYF.

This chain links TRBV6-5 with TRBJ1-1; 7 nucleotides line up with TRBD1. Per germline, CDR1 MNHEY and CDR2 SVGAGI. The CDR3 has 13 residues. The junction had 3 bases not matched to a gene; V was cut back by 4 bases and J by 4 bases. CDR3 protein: CASSSNRGTEAFF. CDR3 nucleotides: TGTGCCAGCAGTTCCAACAGGGGCACTGAAGCTTTCTTT.

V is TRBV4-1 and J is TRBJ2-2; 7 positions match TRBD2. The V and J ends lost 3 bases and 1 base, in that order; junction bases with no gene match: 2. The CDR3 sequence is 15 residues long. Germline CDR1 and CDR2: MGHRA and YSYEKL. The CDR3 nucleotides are TGCGCCAGCAGCCAGGGACTACTGAACACCGGGGAGCTGTTTTTT. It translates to CASSQGLLNTGELFF.

The CDR3 is CASSPQGHSNTGELFF. The CDR3 DNA reads as TGTGCCAGCAGTCCTCAGGGGCATTCGAACACCGGGGAGCTGTTTTTT. The chain uses TRBV2 and TRBJ2-2, with D possibly TRBD1 on 6 matching bases. V was trimmed by 5 bases and J by 0 bases, leaving 13 bases between them. Germline loops: CDR1 SNHLY, CDR2 FYNNEI. The CDR3 covers 16 residues.

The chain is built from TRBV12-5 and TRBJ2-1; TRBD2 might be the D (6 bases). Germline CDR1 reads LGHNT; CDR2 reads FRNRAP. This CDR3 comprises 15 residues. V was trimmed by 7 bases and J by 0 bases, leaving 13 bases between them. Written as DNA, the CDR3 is TGTGCTAGTGCCCCCCGGGACTCCTCCTACAATGAGCAGTTCTTC. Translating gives CASAPRDSSYNEQFF.

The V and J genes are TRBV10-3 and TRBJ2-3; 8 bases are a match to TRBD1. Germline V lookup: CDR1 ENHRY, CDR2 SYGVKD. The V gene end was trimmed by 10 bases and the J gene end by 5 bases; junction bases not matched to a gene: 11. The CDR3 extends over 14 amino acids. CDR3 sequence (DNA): TGTGCCACTCGATCGGACAGGGTAAAAGATACGCAGTATTTT. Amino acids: CATRSDRVKDTQYF.

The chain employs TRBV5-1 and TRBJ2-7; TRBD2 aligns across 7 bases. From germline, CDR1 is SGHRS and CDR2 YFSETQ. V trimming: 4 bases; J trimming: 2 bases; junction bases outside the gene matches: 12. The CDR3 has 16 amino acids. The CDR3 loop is CASSPAGAGSTYEQYF. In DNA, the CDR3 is TGCGCCAGCAGCCCGGCGGGAGCGGGGTCCACCTACGAGCAGTACTTC.

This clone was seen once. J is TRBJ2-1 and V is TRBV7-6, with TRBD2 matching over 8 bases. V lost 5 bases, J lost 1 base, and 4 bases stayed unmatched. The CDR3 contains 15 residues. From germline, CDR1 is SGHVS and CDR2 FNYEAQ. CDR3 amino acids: CASSASGLSYNEQFF. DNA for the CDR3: TGTGCCAGCAGCGCTAGCGGGCTATCCTACAATGAGCAGTTCTTC. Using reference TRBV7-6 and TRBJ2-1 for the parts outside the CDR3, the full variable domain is GAGVSQSPRYKVTKRGQDVALRCDPISGHVSLYWYRQALGQGPEFLTYFNYEAQQDKSGLPNDRFSAERPEGSISTLTIQRTEQRDSAMYRCASSASGLSYNEQFFGPGTRLTVL.

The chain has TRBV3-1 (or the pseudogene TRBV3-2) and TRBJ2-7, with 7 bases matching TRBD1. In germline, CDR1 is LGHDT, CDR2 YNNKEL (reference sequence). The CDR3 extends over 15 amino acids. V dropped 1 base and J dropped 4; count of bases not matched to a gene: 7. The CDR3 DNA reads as TGTGCCAGCAGCCAAGCGACAGGGTTGGTTTACGAGCAGTACTTC. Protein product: CASSQATGLVYEQYF.

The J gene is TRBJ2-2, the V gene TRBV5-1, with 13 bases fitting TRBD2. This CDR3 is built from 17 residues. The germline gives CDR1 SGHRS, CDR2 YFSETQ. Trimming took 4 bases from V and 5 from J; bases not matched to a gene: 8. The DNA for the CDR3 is TGCGCCAGCAGCCCACGACTAGCGGGAGGCGGGACCGGGGAGCTGTTTTTT. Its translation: CASSPRLAGGGTGELFF. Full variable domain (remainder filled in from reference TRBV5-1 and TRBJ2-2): KAGVTQTPRYLIKTRGQQVTLSCSPISGHRSVSWYQQTPGQGLQFLFEYFSETQRNKGNFPGRFSGRQFSNSRSEMNVSTLELGDSALYLCASSPRLAGGGTGELFFGEGSRLTVL.

CDR3 in DNA: TGCGCCAGCAGCCCGACCTCGGGGGGCAATCAGCCCCAGCATTTT. It specifies CASSPTSGGNQPQHF. The chain joins TRBV4-1 to TRBJ1-5; a possible D gene is TRBD1 (5 bases). In germline, CDR1 is MGHRA, CDR2 YSYEKL. This CDR3 spans 15 amino acids. V was clipped by 4 bases and J by 2 bases, with 12 bases between them.

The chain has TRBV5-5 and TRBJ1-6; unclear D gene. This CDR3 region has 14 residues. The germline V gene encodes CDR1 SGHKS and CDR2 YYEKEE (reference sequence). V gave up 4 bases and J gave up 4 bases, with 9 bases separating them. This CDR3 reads CASSRGSYNSPLHF. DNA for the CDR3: TGTGCCAGCAGCCGGGGATCTTATAATTCACCCCTCCACTTT.

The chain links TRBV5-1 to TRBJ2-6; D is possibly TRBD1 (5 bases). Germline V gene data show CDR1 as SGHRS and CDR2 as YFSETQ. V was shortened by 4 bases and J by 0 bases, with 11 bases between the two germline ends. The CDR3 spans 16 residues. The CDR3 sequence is CASSRTGDSGANVLTF. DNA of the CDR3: TGCGCCAGCAGCCGCACAGGAGACTCTGGGGCCAACGTCCTGACTTTC. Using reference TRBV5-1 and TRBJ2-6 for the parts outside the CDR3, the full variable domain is KAGVTQTPRYLIKTRGQQVTLSCSPISGHRSVSWYQQTPGQGLQFLFEYFSETQRNKGNFPGRFSGRQFSNSRSEMNVSTLELGDSALYLCASSRTGDSGANVLTFGAGSRLTVL.

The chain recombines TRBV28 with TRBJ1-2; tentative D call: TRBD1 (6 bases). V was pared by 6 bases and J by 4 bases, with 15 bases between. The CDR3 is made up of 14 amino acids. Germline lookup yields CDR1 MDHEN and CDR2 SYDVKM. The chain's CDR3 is CASRPGRGIYGYTF. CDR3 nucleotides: TGTGCCAGCAGACCGGGCAGGGGAATCTATGGCTACACCTTC.

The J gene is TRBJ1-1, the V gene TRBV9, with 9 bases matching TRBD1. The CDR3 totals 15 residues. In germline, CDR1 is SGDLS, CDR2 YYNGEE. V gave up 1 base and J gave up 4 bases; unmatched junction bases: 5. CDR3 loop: CASSVWGQGVTEAFF. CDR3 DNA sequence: TGTGCCAGCAGCGTATGGGGACAGGGAGTCACTGAAGCTTTCTTT.

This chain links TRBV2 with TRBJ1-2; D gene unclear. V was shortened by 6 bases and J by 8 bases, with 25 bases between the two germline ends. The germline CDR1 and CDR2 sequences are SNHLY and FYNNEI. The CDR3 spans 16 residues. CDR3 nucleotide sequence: TGTGCCAGCAGCAGTGTGTTGGAGGGTACAGAGCGGGGCTACACCTTC. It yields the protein CASSSVLEGTERGYTF.

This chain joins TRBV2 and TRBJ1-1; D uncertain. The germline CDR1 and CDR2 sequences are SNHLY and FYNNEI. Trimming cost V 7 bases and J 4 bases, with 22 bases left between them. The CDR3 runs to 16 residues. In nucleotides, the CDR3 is TGTGCCAGCAAAACACAATCACTGTCGGGAATCACTGAAGCTTTCTTT. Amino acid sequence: CASKTQSLSGITEAFF.